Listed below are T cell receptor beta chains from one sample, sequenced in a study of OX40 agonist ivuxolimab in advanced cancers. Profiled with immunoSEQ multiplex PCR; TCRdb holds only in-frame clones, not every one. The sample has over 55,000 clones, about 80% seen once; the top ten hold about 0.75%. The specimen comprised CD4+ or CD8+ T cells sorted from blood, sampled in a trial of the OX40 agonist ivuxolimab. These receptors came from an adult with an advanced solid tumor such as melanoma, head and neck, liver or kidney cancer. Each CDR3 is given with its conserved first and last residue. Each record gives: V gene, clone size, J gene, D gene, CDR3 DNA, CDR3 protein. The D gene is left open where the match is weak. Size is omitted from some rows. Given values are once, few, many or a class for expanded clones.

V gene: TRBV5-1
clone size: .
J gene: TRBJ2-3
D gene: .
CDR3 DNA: TGCGCCAGCAGCGAGGACGGCACAGATACGCAGTATTTT
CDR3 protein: CASSEDGTDTQYF

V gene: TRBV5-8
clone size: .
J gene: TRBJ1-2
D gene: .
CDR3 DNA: TGTGCCAGCAGCCCATGGGACGGAAACTTATATGGCTACACCTTC
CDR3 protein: CASSPWDGNLYGYTF

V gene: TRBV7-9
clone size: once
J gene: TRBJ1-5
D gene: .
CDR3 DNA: TGTGCCAGCAGCTTGAATGGTCAGCCCCAGCATTTT
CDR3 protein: CASSLNGQPQHF

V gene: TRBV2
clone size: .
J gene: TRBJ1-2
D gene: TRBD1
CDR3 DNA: TGTGCCAGCAGAGCCATCGGGACAGGGGAACTTGGCTACACCTTC
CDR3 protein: CASRAIGTGELGYTF

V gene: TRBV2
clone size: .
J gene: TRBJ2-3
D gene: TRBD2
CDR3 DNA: TGTGCCAGCAGTGTTAACGGGGGGGCCCTTGATACGCAGTATTTT
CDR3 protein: CASSVNGGALDTQYF

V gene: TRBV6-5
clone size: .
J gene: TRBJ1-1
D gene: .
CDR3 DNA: TGTGCCAGCAGTAACAGAGGTCCGAACACTGAAGCTTTCTTT
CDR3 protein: CASSNRGPNTEAFF

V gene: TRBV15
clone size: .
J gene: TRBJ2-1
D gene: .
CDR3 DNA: TGTGCCACCAGCAGAGATCTGGGAGGGGGCCGCGGCAATGAGCAGTTCTTC
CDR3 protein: CATSRDLGGGRGNEQFF

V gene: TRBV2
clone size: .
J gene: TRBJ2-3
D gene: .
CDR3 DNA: TGTGCCAACGGGAGCACAGATACGCAGTATTTT
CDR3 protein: CANGSTDTQYF

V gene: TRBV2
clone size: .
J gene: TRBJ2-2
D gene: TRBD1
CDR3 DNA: TGTGCCAGCGCCCGGGACAGGACTTTCTCCGGGGAGCTGTTTTTT
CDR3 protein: CASARDRTFSGELFF

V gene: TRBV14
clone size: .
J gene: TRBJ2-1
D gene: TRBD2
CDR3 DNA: TGTGCCAGCAGCTTTACCGGGACTAGCGGGAGTAATGAGCAGTTCTTC
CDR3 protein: CASSFTGTSGSNEQFF

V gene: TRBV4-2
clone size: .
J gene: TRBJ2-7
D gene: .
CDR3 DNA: TGTGCCAGCAGCCCGACTCTGAGCGACTACGAGCAGTACTTC
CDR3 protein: CASSPTLSDYEQYF

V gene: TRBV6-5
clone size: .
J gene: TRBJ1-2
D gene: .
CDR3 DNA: TGTGCCAGCAGTTACACGCTGGACAGACACTATGGCTACACCTTC
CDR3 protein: CASSYTLDRHYGYTF

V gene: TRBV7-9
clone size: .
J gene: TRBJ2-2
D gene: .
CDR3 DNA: TGTGCCAGCGCGGGGACACCCATCAACACCGGGGAGCTGTTTTTT
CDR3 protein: CASAGTPINTGELFF

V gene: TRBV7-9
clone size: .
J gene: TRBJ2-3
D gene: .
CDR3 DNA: TGTGCCAGCAGCCTGCGAGCAGATACGCAGTATTTT
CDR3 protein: CASSLRADTQYF

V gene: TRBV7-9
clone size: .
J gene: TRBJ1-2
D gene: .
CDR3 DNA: TGTGCCAGCAGCTTGGTGACCTATGGCTACACCTTC
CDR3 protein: CASSLVTYGYTF

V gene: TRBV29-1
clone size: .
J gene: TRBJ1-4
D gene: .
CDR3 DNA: TGCAGCGTTGCCCTAAATGAAAAACTGTTTTTT
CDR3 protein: CSVALNEKLFF

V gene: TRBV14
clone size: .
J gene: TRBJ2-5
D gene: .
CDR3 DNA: TGTGCCAGCAGCCAGGGTATTGGTGTAGGGGTCAGAGAGACCCAGTACTTC
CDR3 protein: CASSQGIGVGVRETQYF

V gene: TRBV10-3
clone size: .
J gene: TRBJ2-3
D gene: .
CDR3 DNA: TGTGCCATCACTAATCCAGGTGATACGCAGTATTTT
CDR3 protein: CAITNPGDTQYF

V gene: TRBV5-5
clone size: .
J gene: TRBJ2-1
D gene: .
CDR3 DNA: TGTGCCAGCAGCTTGGGCTATGAGCAGTTCTTC
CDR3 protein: CASSLGYEQFF

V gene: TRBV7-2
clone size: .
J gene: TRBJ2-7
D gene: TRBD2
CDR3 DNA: TGTGCCAGCAGCTCCCGACTAGCGGGCCTCTCCTACGAGCAGTACTTC
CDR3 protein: CASSSRLAGLSYEQYF

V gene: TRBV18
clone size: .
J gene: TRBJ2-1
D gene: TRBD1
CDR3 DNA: TGTGCCAGCTCACCAACCTCGGGACAGGGTCGGAATGAGCAGTTCTTC
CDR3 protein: CASSPTSGQGRNEQFF

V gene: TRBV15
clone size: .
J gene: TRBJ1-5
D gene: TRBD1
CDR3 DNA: TGTGCCACCAGCGCCCGGGACAGGGGGATGGAGCCCCAGCATTTT
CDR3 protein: CATSARDRGMEPQHF

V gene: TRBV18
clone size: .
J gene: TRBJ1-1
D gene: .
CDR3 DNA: TGTGCCAGCTCACCACCATCCGGGTACACTGAAGCTTTCTTT
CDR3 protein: CASSPPSGYTEAFF

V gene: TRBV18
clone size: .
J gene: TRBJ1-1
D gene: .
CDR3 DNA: TGTGCCAGCTCCTCAGACGCGCGCACTGAAGCTTTCTTT
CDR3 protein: CASSSDARTEAFF

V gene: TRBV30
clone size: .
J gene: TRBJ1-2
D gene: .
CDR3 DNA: TGTGCCTGGAAGGGGGAAGGCTTTGGCTACACCTTC
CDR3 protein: CAWKGEGFGYTF

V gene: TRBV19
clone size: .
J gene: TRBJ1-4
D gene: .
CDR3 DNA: TGTGCCAGCGGGACCCCGACAACTAATGAAAAACTGTTTTTT
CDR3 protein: CASGTPTTNEKLFF

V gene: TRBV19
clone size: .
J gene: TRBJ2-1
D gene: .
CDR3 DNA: TGTGCCAGTAGATGGGCGGGGAACTCCTACAATGAGCAGTTCTTC
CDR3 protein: CASRWAGNSYNEQFF

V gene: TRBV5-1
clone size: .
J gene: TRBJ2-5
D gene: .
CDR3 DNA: TGCGCCAGCAGTGAGAGGGAGACCCAGTACTTC
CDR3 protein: CASSERETQYF

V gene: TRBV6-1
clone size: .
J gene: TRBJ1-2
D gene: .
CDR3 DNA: TGTGCCAGCAGCCTCGTGCTAGAGCCGAATGGCTACACCTTC
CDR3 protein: CASSLVLEPNGYTF

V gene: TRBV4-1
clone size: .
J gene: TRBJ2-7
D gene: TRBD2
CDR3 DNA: TGCGCCAGCAGCCAACACCCGGGACTAGCTCTCGAGCAGTACTTC
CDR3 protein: CASSQHPGLALEQYF

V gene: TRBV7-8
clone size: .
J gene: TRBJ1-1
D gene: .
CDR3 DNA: TGTGCCAGCAGCGCCGGCAGCACTGAAGCTTTCTTT
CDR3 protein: CASSAGSTEAFF

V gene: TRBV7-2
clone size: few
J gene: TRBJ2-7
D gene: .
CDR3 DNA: TGTGCCAGCAGCTCTCGACTAGCCTACGAGCAGTACTTC
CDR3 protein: CASSSRLAYEQYF

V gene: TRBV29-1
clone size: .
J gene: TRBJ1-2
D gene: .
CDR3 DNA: TGCAGCGTTGAACCGCACGGGTCTGGCTACACCTTC
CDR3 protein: CSVEPHGSGYTF

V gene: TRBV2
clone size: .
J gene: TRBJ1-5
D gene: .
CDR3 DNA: TGTGCCAGCAGAACAGGGTTGAGCAATCAGCCCCAGCATTTT
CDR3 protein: CASRTGLSNQPQHF

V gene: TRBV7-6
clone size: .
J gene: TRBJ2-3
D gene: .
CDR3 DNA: TGTGCCAGCAGCTTAGTGCCTGGGAGCACAGATACGCAGTATTTT
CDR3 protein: CASSLVPGSTDTQYF

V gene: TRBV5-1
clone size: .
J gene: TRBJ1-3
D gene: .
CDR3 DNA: TGCGCCAGCGTCGACCCCTCTGGAAACACCATATATTTT
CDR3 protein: CASVDPSGNTIYF

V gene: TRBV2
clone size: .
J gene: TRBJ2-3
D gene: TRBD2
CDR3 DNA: TGCGCTTTTGGGGGGGGTCCAGATACGCAGTATTTT
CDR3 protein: CAFGGGPDTQYF

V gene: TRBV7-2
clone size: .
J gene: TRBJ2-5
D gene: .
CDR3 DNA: TGTGCCAGCAGCTTGCGGATCCAAGAGACCCAGTACTTC
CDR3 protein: CASSLRIQETQYF

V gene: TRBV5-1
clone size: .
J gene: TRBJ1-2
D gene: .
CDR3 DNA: TGCGCCAGCAGCCAGACTATGACAGGATTTTATGGCTACACCTTC
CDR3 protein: CASSQTMTGFYGYTF

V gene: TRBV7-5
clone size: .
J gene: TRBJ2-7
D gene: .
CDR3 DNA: TGTGTCAGAAGCCCCCGTAGGACTAGCGGGTTTTGGGGCGAGCAGTACTTC
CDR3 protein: CVRSPRRTSGFWGEQYF

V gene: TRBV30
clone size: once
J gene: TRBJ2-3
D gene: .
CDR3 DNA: TGTGCCTGGAGCGGGGGTTGGGATAGCGGCAGCACAGATACGCAGTATTTT
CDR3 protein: CAWSGGWDSGSTDTQYF

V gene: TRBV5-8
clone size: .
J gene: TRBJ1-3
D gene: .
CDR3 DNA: TGTGCCAGCAGCTTGTATGAAAACACCATATATTTT
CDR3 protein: CASSLYENTIYF

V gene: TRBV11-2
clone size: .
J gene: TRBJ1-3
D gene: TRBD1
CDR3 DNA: TGTGCCAGCAGCTCAACGGAAAGGGGGCACGGAAACACCATATATTTT
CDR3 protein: CASSSTERGHGNTIYF